Sequencing of this T cell receptor (beta chain) was carried out in a study of blood T cell repertoires in COVID-19. Whole-study context: COVID-19 samples from acute and convalescent phases originated in the United States, Italy and Spain.

Germline assignment: CDR1 LGHNA and CDR2 YSLEER. CDR3 size: 15 residues. With V trimmed by 0 bases and J by 4 bases, 5 bases remained unmatched. The method was immunoSEQ multiplex PCR; TCRdb's version includes in-frame clones alone and lacks a portion of them. Seen here are approximately 100,000 clones, 75% to 95% observed once, and the top ten hold 6%. This chain connects TRBV4-3 to TRBJ1-2, with TRBD1 matching 7 bases. The TCR originated in a human donor in a cohort sampled during active COVID-19. Specimen: peripheral blood. DNA for the CDR3: TGCGCCAGCAGCCAAGATCGGAGGGGGCCCTATGGCTACACCTTC. Translated: CASSQDRRGPYGYTF.